The clone carrying this T cell receptor (beta chain) appeared a few times. The source of the sample is a study of blood T cell repertoires in COVID-19. Across the whole study: Samples came from the United States, Italy and Spain, spanning acute and convalescent COVID-19.

Libraries were prepared by immunoSEQ multiplex PCR; TCRdb keeps only in-frame clonotypes and omits some of them. The sample records approximately 160,000 clones, around 84% being singletons. The CDR3 extends over 11 amino acids. Trimming cost V 1 base and J 7 bases, with 4 bases left between them. Germline V lookup: CDR1 LGHDT, CDR2 YNNKEL (reference sequence). Clinical history as reported by participants underpinned cohort assignment. This TCR came from a man aged 50-59 years who had recovered from COVID-19. Sequencing was carried out using PBMCs or T cells enriched from blood (not recorded which). The chain has TRBV3-1 (or the pseudogene TRBV3-2) and TRBJ1-2; no reliable D call. Here the CDR3 DNA reads TGTGCCAGCAGCCAAGCTCTTGGCTACACCTTC. Its translation: CASSQALGYTF.